A single sample gave rise to the 29 T cell receptor beta chains below, sequenced in a study of identical twins. TCRdb used MiXCR to reprocess the 5' RACE reads, holding one entry per CDR3 protein. The sample contains hundreds of thousands of distinct CDR3 sequences, roughly 6% of which appear only once. The source material was naive T cells sorted from blood. These receptors came from a man aged 18 to 35 in good health.

This clonotype was observed a few times. V and J are TRBV28 and TRBJ2-1, with 9 bases lining up with TRBD2. The germline V gene encodes CDR1 MDHEN and CDR2 SYDVKM. This CDR3 is built from 14 residues. Trimming at V came to 3 bases and at J to 7 bases, leaving 4 bases not matched to a gene. In DNA form, the CDR3 reads TGTGCCAGCAGTTTCGCTAGCGGGATTAATGAGCAGTTCTTC. Translating gives CASSFASGINEQFF.

This clonotype has ten or more counts. The chain recombines TRBV9 with TRBJ2-2; the D gene is possibly TRBD2 (5 bases). Per germline, CDR1 SGDLS and CDR2 YYNGEE. CDR3 size: 12 residues. Trimming stripped 1 base from V and 8 bases from J, with 6 bases between. The DNA of the CDR3 is TGTGCCAGCAGCGTAAGCGGTGGGGAGCTGTTTTTT. It codes for CASSVSGGELFF.

This clonotype was found many times. The V and J genes are TRBV20-1 and TRBJ1-5, with 7 nucleotides matching TRBD1. Germline trimming cut 4 bases from V and 7 bases from J; bases unmatched to any gene: 7. This CDR3 is built from 13 residues. Per the germline V gene, CDR1 is DFQATT and CDR2 is SNEGSKA (reference sequence). CDR3 sequence: CSATRQGLQPQHF. The CDR3 nucleotides are TGCAGTGCTACCCGACAGGGCTTACAGCCCCAGCATTTT.

Ten or more counts support this clonotype. This chain uses TRBV7-6 with TRBJ2-2, with D possibly called TRBD1 or TRBD2 (6 bases each). This CDR3 has 18 residues. Germline V gives CDR1 SGHVS, CDR2 FNYEAQ. Trimming removed 6 bases from V and 3 bases from J, with 23 bases in between. The CDR3 DNA reads TGTGCCAGCAGACATAGGACCCTTCGGGGGCTTGACACCGGGGAGCTGTTTTTT. Protein: CASRHRTLRGLDTGELFF.

The rearrangement links TRBV4-3 to TRBJ2-7; the match to TRBD1 covers 8 bases. With V trimmed by 4 bases and J by 4 bases, 12 bases remained unmatched. The length of the CDR3 is 16 residues. CDR1 is LGHNA and CDR2 is YSLEER in the germline V gene. The CDR3 DNA follows: TGCGCCAGCAGCCGAAACCGGGACAGGCAAATATACGAGCAGTACTTC. It codes for CASSRNRDRQIYEQYF.

This clonotype was found many times. V gene TRBV18 combines with J gene TRBJ2-7; 7 bases are a match to TRBD1. CDR3 length equals 13 residues. Germline assignment: CDR1 KGHSH and CDR2 LQKENI. V trimming: 1 base; J trimming: 5 bases; junction bases outside the gene matches: 2. The CDR3 bases are TGTGCCAGCTCACCACGACAGGGCCACGAGCAGTACGTC. The encoded protein is CASSPRQGHEQYV.

This clonotype occurred many times. The gene calls are TRBV20-1 and TRBJ1-4, with a tentative D call TRBD1 (5 bases). From germline, CDR1 is DFQATT and CDR2 SNEGSKA (reference sequence). V was cut by 0 bases and J by 5 bases, with 22 bases left in between. The CDR3 extends over 18 amino acids. The CDR3 bases are TGCAGTGCTAGAGATTCCGTCCAGGGTTTATTGTGGAATGAAAAACTGTTTTTT. Translated: CSARDSVQGLLWNEKLFF.

This clonotype appeared a few times. The chain has TRBV2 and TRBJ2-7, with D unclear. The CDR3 is 14 amino acids. Germline CDR1 and CDR2: SNHLY and FYNNEI. The ends were cut back, 9 bases at V and 5 bases at J, with 20 bases in the middle. The CDR3 loop reads CASTQARGDHEQYF. DNA of the CDR3: TGTGCCAGTACCCAAGCCCGCGGTGACCACGAGCAGTACTTC.

V and J are TRBV30 and TRBJ2-1; D possibly corresponds to TRBD1 (5 bases). Germline V gene lookup returns CDR1 GTSNPN and CDR2 SVGIG (reference sequence). The CDR3 runs 15 residues. With 0 bases removed from V and 1 base from J, the gap between germline ends came to 10 bases. The CDR3 sequence is CAWSVGHRSYNEQFF. The CDR3, as DNA: TGTGCCTGGAGTGTTGGACACCGATCCTACAATGAGCAGTTCTTC.

This chain connects TRBV3-1 to TRBJ2-2; D not resolved. Germline assignment: CDR1 LGHDT and CDR2 YNNKEL (reference sequence). The V end lost 2 bases, the J end lost 6 bases, and 4 bases lay between the germline ends. The CDR3 has 12 amino acids. CDR3 sequence reads: CASSQMAGELFF. The CDR3 DNA follows: TGTGCCAGCAGCCAAATGGCCGGGGAGCTGTTTTTT.

The V gene is TRBV12-3 or TRBV12-4, the J gene TRBJ2-7; 11 bases are shared with TRBD2. J gave up 4 bases and V 6 bases, and 8 bases lay outside the gene matches. The CDR3 extends over 15 amino acids. Here the CDR3 reads CASRTLAGEWYEQYV. CDR3 sequence (DNA): TGTGCCAGCAGGACACTAGCGGGAGAGTGGTACGAGCAGTACGTC.

This clonotype was observed a handful of times. The V gene is TRBV6-2 or TRBV6-3, the J gene TRBJ2-1, with 14 bases matching TRBD2. From germline, CDR1 is MNHEY and CDR2 SVGEGT. Trimming at V came to 6 bases and at J to 10 bases, leaving 14 bases not matched to a gene. CDR3 length: 17 residues. The CDR3 loop is CASRLTSGTSGRGEQFF. Written as DNA, the CDR3 is TGTGCCAGCAGACTTACGTCCGGGACTAGCGGGAGAGGGGAGCAGTTCTTC.

This clonotype was picked up a small number of times. V gene TRBV15 combines with J gene TRBJ2-2; D may be TRBD2 (5 bases). V lost 7 bases and J 5 bases, leaving 14 bases between the germline ends. This CDR3 comprises 14 residues. Germline CDR1 LNHNV, CDR2 YYDKDF (reference sequence). The CDR3 DNA follows: TGTGCCACCATGTTGGGAGTTAATACCGGGGAGCTGTTTTTT. It codes for CATMLGVNTGELFF.

This clonotype was observed at least ten times. The gene calls are TRBV12-3 or TRBV12-4 and TRBJ1-5; TRBD1 aligns across 9 bases. This CDR3 has 15 amino acids. J lost 3 bases, V lost 7 bases, and 7 bases had no gene match. The CDR3 region has the DNA TGTGCCAGCAAACTGGGACAGGGTAACAATCAGCCCCAGCATTTT. It specifies CASKLGQGNNQPQHF.

This clonotype was detected ten times or more. The V and J genes are TRBV27 and TRBJ1-4, with 7 bases fitting TRBD1. The trim removed 4 bases at V and 2 bases at J, leaving 4 bases unmatched. The germline CDR1 and CDR2 sequences are MNHEY and SMNVEV (reference sequence). The CDR3 consists of 15 residues. The CDR3 sequence: CASSSQGGTNEKLFF. The CDR3 coding sequence is TGTGCCAGCAGTTCTCAGGGGGGGACTAATGAAAAACTGTTTTTT.

This clonotype was recorded a few times. This chain links TRBV20-1 with TRBJ2-6; either TRBD1 or TRBD2 may fit D (5 bases each). V gave up 8 bases and J gave up 3 bases, with 14 bases separating them. The CDR3 has 14 amino acids. Germline values: CDR1 DFQATT, CDR2 SNEGSKA (reference sequence). CDR3 bases: TGCAGTCCTCGCCCGGGGCATGGGGCCAACGTCCTGACTTTC. Translated, it gives CSPRPGHGANVLTF.

V and J are TRBV3-1 and TRBJ1-6; TRBD1 might be the D (6 bases). Per the germline V gene, CDR1 is LGHDT and CDR2 is YNNKEL (reference sequence). This CDR3 spans 14 amino acids. V was clipped by 1 base and J by 10 bases, with 11 bases between them. CDR3 DNA: TGTGCCAGCAGCCAAGTCTTCAGGGGCTCACCCCTCCACTTT. This translates into CASSQVFRGSPLHF.

Concerning this clonotype: One base away lies a much larger clone, so this may be a sequencing read error. This chain joins TRBV6-1 and TRBJ2-3; no clear D. This CDR3 is 15 amino acids long. In germline, CDR1 is MNHNS, CDR2 SASEGT. CDR3 nucleotides: TGTGTCAGTATCCCCCGGTTTTCTAGCACAGATACGCAGTATTTT. It is translated as CVSIPRFSSTDTQYF.

The table lists this clonotype with many counts. The chain joins TRBV27 to TRBJ1-4; D is uncertain. The CDR3 is 13 residues long. V lost 5 bases to trimming and J lost 8 bases, with 12 bases between them. CDR1 is MNHEY and CDR2 is SMNVEV in the germline V gene (reference sequence). The CDR3 sequence: CASSRTGREKLFF. The CDR3, as DNA: TGTGCCAGCAGTCGGACGGGCAGAGAAAAACTGTTTTTT.

This clonotype was found a few times. The V call is TRBV20-1, the J call TRBJ2-7; maybe TRBD2 (6 bases). The CDR3 covers 13 residues. Per the germline V gene, CDR1 is DFQATT and CDR2 is SNEGSKA (reference sequence). Deletions cut 3 bases from V and 2 bases from J, with 11 bases between. DNA for the CDR3: TGCAGTGCTAGGTCTAGCGAGACCTACGAGCAGTACTTC. Amino acid sequence: CSARSSETYEQYF.

This clonotype was observed a few times. This chain connects TRBV3-1 to TRBJ2-7; TRBD2 matches 11 bases. This CDR3 has 14 residues. Germline lookup yields CDR1 LGHDT and CDR2 YNNKEL (reference sequence). Trimming cost V 4 bases and J 3 bases; bases outside gene matches: 2. The CDR3 here is CASSPGLAVYEQYF. The CDR3 nucleotides are TGTGCCAGCAGCCCGGGACTAGCGGTCTACGAGCAGTACTTC.

A few counts support this clonotype. The V gene is TRBV20-1, the J gene TRBJ2-1; 8 nucleotides agree with TRBD2. This CDR3 has 13 amino acids. V shed 5 bases, J shed 4 bases, and the junction held 4 bases outside the gene matches. The V gene's germline CDR1 is DFQATT and CDR2 SNEGSKA (reference sequence). The CDR3 nucleotides are TGCAGTGCTCTAGCGGGTGTTTACAATGAGCAGTTCTTC. Translated, it gives CSALAGVYNEQFF.

This clonotype has a count of ten or more. V usage is TRBV29-1 and J usage is TRBJ1-2; a weak D match, TRBD1 (5 bases). With 6 bases removed from V and 8 bases from J, the gap between germline ends came to 16 bases. Germline V gives CDR1 SQVTM, CDR2 ANQGSEA. The CDR3 is 12 residues long. For the CDR3, the DNA is TGCAGCGTGTCCAGGGTAGTTGGAGGCTACACCTTC. This codes for CSVSRVVGGYTF.

This chain connects TRBV5-1 to TRBJ1-1, with D possibly TRBD1 on 5 matching bases. Germline V CDR1 and CDR2: SGHRS, YFSETQ. The CDR3 totals 14 residues. V was pared by 3 bases and J by 1 base, with 10 bases between. The CDR3 reads CASSWGSRNTEAFF. CDR3 coding DNA: TGCGCCAGCAGCTGGGGGTCTCGGAACACTGAAGCTTTCTTT.

About this clonotype: One base away lies a much larger clone, so this may be a sequencing read error. This chain uses TRBV25-1 with TRBJ2-6, with D unresolved. The CDR3 extends over 13 amino acids. Germline CDR1 MGHDK, CDR2 SYGVNS. V lost 6 bases, J lost 2 bases, and 5 bases lay in between. In DNA form, the CDR3 reads TGTGCCAGCAGCTATACTGGGGCCAACGTCCTGACTTTC. Protein: CASSYTGANVLTF.

To note about this clonotype: A much larger clone lies one base from this, so it may be a read error. This chain uses TRBV6-5 with TRBJ2-5, with D hard to call. The length of the CDR3 is 13 residues. The germline V gene encodes CDR1 MNHEY and CDR2 SVGAGI. This CDR3 reads CASSYGVRETRYF. The DNA of the CDR3 is TGTGCCAGCAGTTACGGGGTGAGAGAGACCCGGTACTTC.

In this sample, this clonotype turned up many times. The chain has TRBV7-9 and TRBJ2-1, with 9 bases that match TRBD2. Germline assignment: CDR1 SEHNR and CDR2 FQNEAQ (reference sequence). V lost 5 bases to trimming and J lost 8 bases; unmatched junction nucleotides: 16. CDR3 size: 17 residues. The CDR3 here is CASSPRGGSGSPHEQFF. CDR3 nucleotides: TGTGCCAGCAGCCCTAGGGGGGGTAGCGGGAGCCCTCATGAGCAGTTCTTC.

This clonotype was seen at least ten times. The rearrangement links TRBV27 to TRBJ2-1; possibly TRBD1 for D (5 bases). V was clipped by 3 bases and J by 9 bases, with 15 bases between them. Germline loops: CDR1 MNHEY, CDR2 SMNVEV (reference sequence). CDR3 length: 14 residues. Here the CDR3 reads CASSLAGPYGEQFF. Here the CDR3 DNA reads TGTGCCAGCAGTTTGGCAGGGCCCTACGGTGAGCAGTTCTTC.

DNA of the CDR3: TGCAGTGCTAGAGATTGGGGGTGGACAGGGGTTGGGGAGACCCAGTACTTC. Translating it yields CSARDWGWTGVGETQYF. The rearrangement uses TRBV20-1 and TRBJ2-5, with 9 bases fitting TRBD1. The J segment lost 5 bases and the V segment lost 0 bases, leaving 13 bases of the junction unmatched. CDR1 DFQATT and CDR2 SNEGSKA come from the germline V gene (reference sequence). CDR3 size: 17 residues.